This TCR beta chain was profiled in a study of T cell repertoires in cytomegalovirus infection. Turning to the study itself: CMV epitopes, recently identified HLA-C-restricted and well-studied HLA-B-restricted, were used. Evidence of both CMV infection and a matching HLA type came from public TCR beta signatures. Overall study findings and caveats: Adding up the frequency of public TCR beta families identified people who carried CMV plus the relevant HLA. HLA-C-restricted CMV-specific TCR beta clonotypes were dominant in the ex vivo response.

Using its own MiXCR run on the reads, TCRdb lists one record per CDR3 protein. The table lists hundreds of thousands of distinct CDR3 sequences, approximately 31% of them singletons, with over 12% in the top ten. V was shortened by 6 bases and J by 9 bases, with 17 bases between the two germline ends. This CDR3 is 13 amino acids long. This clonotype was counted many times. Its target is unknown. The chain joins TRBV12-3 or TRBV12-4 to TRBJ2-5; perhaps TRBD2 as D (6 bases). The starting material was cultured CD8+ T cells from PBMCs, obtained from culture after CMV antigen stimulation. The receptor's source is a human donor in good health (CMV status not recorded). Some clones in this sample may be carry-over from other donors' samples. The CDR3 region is CASRAGGAPAQYF. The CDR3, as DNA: TGTGCCAGCAGAGCCGGCGGGGCCCCCGCCCAGTACTTC.